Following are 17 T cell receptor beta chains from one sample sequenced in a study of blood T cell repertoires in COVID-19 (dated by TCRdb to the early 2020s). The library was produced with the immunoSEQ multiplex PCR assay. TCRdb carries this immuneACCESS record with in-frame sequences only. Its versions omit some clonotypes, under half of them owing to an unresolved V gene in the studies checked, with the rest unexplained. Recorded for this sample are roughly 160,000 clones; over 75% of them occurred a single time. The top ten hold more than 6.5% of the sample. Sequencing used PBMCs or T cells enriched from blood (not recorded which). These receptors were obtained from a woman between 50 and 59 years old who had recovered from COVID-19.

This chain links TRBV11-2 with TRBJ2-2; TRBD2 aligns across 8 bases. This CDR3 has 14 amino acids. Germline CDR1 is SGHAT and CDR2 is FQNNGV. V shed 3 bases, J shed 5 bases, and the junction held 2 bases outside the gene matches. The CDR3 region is CASSFVAGTGELFF. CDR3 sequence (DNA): TGTGCCAGCAGCTTCGTAGCGGGGACCGGGGAGCTGTTTTTT.

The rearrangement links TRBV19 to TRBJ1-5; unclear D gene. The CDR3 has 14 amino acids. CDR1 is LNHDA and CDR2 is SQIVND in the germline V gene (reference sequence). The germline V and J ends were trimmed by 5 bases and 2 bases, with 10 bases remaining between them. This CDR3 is CASSGREGNQPQHF. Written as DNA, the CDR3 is TGTGCCAGTAGTGGGAGGGAAGGCAATCAGCCCCAGCATTTT. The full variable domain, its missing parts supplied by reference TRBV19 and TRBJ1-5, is DGGITQSPKYLFRKEGQNVTLSCEQNLNHDAMYWYRQDPGQGLRLIYYSQIVNDFQKGDIAEGYSVSREKKESFPLTVTSAQKNPTAFYLCASSGREGNQPQHFGDGTRLSIL.

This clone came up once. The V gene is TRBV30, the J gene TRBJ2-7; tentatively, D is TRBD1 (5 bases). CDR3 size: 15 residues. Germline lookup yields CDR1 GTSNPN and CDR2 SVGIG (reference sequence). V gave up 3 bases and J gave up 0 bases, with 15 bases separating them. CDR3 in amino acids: CAWRATGILSYEQYF. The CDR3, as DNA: TGTGCCTGGAGGGCAACAGGCATACTCTCCTACGAGCAGTACTTC.

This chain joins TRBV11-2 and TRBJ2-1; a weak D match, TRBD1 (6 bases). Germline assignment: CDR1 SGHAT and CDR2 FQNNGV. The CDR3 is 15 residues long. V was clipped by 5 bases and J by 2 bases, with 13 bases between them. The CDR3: CASSPGTQAYNEQFF. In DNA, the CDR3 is TGTGCCAGCAGCCCCGGGACACAAGCCTACAATGAGCAGTTCTTC.

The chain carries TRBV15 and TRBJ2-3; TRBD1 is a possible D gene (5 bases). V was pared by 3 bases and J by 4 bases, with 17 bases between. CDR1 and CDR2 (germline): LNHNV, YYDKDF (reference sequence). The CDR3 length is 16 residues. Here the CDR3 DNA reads TGTGCCACCAGCAGGTGGGCAGGGTGGTCTGCAGATACGCAGTATTTT. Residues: CATSRWAGWSADTQYF.

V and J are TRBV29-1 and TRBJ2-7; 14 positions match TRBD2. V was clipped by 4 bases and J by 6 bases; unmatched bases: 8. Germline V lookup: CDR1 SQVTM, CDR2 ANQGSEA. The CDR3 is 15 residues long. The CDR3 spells CSVGGLAGAVSEQYF. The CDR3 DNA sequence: TGCAGCGTTGGGGGACTAGCGGGAGCGGTCAGCGAGCAGTACTTC.

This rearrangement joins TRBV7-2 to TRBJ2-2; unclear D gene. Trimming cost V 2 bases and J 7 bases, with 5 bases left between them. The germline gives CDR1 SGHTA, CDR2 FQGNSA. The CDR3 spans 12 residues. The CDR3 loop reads CASSLYRGELFF. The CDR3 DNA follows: TGTGCCAGCAGCTTATATCGCGGGGAGCTGTTTTTT. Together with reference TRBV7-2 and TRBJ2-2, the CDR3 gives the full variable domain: GAGVSQSPSNKVTEKGKDVELRCDPISGHTALYWYRQSLGQGLEFLIYFQGNSAPDKSGLPSDRFSAERTGGSVSTLTIQRTQQEDSAVYLCASSLYRGELFFGEGSRLTVL.

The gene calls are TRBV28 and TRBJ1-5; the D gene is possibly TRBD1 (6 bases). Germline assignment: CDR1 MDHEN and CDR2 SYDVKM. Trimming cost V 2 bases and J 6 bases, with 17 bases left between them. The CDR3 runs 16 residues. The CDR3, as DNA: TGTGCCAGCAGTTTAGGCGGGGGGCCCGGGGGTCAGCCCCAGCATTTT. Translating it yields CASSLGGGPGGQPQHF. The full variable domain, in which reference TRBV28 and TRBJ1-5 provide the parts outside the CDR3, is DVKVTQSSRYLVKRTGEKVFLECVQDMDHENMFWYRQDPGLGLRLIYFSYDVKMKEKGDIPEGYSVSREKKERFSLILESASTNQTSMYLCASSLGGGPGGQPQHFGDGTRLSIL.

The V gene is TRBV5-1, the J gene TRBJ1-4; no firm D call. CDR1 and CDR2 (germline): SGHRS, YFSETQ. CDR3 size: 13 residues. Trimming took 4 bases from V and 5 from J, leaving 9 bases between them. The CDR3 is CASSIRTNEKLFF. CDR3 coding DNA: TGCGCCAGCAGCATTAGAACGAATGAAAAACTGTTTTTT.

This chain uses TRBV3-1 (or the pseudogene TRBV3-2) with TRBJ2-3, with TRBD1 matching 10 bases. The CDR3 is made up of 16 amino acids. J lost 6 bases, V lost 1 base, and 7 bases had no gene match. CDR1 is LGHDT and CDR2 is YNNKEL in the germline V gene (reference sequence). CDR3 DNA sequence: TGTGCCAGCAGCCAAGGGGCCGGGACAGGGGTCGATACGCAGTATTTT. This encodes CASSQGAGTGVDTQYF.

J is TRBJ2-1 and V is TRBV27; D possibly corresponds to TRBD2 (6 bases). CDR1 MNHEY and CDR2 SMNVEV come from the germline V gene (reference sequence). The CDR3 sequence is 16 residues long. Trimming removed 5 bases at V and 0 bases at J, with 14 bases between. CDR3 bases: TGTGCCAGCAGTACAGTAGCGGCTAGCTCCTACAATGAGCAGTTCTTC. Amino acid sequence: CASSTVAASSYNEQFF.

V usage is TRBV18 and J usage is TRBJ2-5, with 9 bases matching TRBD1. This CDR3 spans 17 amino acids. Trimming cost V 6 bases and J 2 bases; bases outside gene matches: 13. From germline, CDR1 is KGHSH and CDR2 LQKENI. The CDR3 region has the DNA TGTGCCAGCTCTCCTAGGGTACCGGGACAGGGACAAGAGACCCAGTACTTC. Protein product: CASSPRVPGQGQETQYF.

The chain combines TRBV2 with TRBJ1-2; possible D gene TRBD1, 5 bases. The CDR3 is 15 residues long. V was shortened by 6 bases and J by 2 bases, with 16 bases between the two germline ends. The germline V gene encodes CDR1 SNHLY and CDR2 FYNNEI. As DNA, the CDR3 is TGTGCCAGCAGAGCCGGACGGGACTCAAACTATGGCTACACCTTC. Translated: CASRAGRDSNYGYTF.

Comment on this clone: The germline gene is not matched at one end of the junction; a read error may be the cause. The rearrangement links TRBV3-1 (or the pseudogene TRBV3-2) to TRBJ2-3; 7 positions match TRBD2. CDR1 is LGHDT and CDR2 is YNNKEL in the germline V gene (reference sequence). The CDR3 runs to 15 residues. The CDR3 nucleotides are TGTGCCAGCGGCCAAGCGGGAACTAGCACAGATACGCAGTATTTT. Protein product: CASGQAGTSTDTQYF.

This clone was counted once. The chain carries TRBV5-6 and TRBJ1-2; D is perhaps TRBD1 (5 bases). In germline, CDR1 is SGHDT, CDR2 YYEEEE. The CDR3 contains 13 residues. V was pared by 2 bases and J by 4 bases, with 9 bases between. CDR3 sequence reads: CASSFETAYGYTF. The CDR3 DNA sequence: TGTGCCAGCAGCTTTGAGACAGCCTATGGCTACACCTTC.

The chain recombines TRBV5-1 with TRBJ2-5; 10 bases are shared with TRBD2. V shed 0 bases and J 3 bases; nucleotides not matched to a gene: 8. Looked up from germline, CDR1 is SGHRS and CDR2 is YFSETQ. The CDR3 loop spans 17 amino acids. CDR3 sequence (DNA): TGCGCCAGCAGCTTGGGGGGACTCGGACTAGCGGAAGAGACCCAGTACTTC. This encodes CASSLGGLGLAEETQYF.

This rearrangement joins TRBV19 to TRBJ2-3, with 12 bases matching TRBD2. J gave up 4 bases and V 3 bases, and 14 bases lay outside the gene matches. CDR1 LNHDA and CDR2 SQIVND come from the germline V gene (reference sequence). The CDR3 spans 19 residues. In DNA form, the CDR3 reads TGTGCCAGTAGTATTCAGACTAGCGGGAGAGGAAGGAACGCAGATACGCAGTATTTT. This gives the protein CASSIQTSGRGRNADTQYF.